These 28 T cell receptor beta chains share one sample of origin, sequenced in a study of Tregs in tolerant kidney transplant recipients. Generated by immunoSEQ multiplex PCR, the TCRdb table keeps only in-frame clones and is missing some. The data contain nearly 95,000 clones, over 85% of them seen just once; the ten biggest clones take up approximately 0.5%. The sequenced sample was CD4+ T cells from blood, obtained before the transplant. The receptor set was obtained from a human donor who received a combined kidney and bone marrow transplant.

The genes are TRBV19 and TRBJ2-1, with TRBD2 identical over 9 bases. The germline CDR1 and CDR2 sequences are LNHDA and SQIVND (reference sequence). There are 14 residues in the CDR3. V dropped 7 bases and J dropped 10; count of bases not matched to a gene: 11. In DNA form, the CDR3 reads TGTGCCAGTACTCAGGGACTAGCCTCTTCCGAGCAGTTCTTC. This gives the protein CASTQGLASSEQFF.

V gene TRBV7-2 combines with J gene TRBJ2-3; TRBD1 is a possible D gene (6 bases). Germline values: CDR1 SGHTA, CDR2 FQGNSA. This CDR3 spans 15 amino acids. Trimming pared 5 bases from V and 0 bases from J, leaving 12 bases between. CDR3 in DNA: TGTGCCAGCAGCCGATACGGACAGAGCACAGATACGCAGTATTTT. This encodes CASSRYGQSTDTQYF.

This clone was observed a few times. The V call is TRBV19, the J call TRBJ1-4, with D maybe TRBD1 (6 bases). CDR1 is LNHDA and CDR2 is SQIVND in the germline V gene (reference sequence). This CDR3 is built from 15 residues. Trimming pared 7 bases from V and 8 bases from J, leaving 20 bases between. The CDR3 here is CASTLGPGVGEKLFF. CDR3 sequence (DNA): TGTGCCAGTACCTTAGGGCCAGGGGTCGGCGAAAAACTGTTTTTT.

V gene TRBV19 combines with J gene TRBJ1-2, with a weak D call TRBD1 (5 bases). V was pared by 6 bases and J by 5 bases, with 13 bases between. Germline assignment: CDR1 LNHDA and CDR2 SQIVND (reference sequence). The CDR3 runs to 13 residues. CDR3 protein: CASSGGFGYGYTF. In nucleotides, the CDR3 is TGTGCCAGTAGCGGGGGGTTCGGGTATGGCTACACCTTC.

The chain recombines TRBV18 with TRBJ2-7, with TRBD1 as a possible D gene (6 bases). Deletions cut 5 bases from V and 0 bases from J, with 8 bases between. Germline V gene sequence: CDR1 KGHSH, CDR2 LQKENI. The CDR3 contains 13 residues. Written as DNA, the CDR3 is TGTGCCAGCTCATCAGGGGCCTCCTACGAGCAGTACTTC. As protein: CASSSGASYEQYF.

The V gene is TRBV25-1, the J gene TRBJ1-4; D unclear. This CDR3 has 14 residues. CDR1 MGHDK and CDR2 SYGVNS come from the germline V gene. V was shortened by 3 bases and J by 7 bases, with 12 bases between the two germline ends. CDR3 protein: CASSDGGFSEKLFF. The CDR3 DNA reads TGTGCCAGCAGTGATGGCGGTTTCAGTGAAAAACTGTTTTTT.

The V gene is TRBV9, the J gene TRBJ2-7, with no clear D. The germline V and J ends were trimmed by 0 bases and 3 bases, with 16 bases remaining between them. The germline V gene has CDR1 SGDLS and CDR2 YYNGEE. The CDR3 has 16 amino acids. The CDR3 sequence is CASSVESRSGFYEQYF. CDR3 DNA: TGTGCCAGCAGCGTAGAATCGAGGAGTGGCTTCTACGAGCAGTACTTC.

The chain recombines TRBV10-3 with TRBJ2-1; D not certain. Trimming cost V 7 bases and J 0 bases, with 10 bases left between them. CDR1 is ENHRY and CDR2 is SYGVKD in the germline V gene. The CDR3 is made up of 14 amino acids. DNA of the CDR3: TGTGCCATCAAAGGAGACCTCTCCTACAATGAGCAGTTCTTC. Its translation: CAIKGDLSYNEQFF.

The chain combines TRBV18 with TRBJ2-2; 11 bases map to TRBD1. This CDR3 is built from 15 residues. Trimming cost V 4 bases and J 3 bases; bases outside gene matches: 1. Germline V gene sequence: CDR1 KGHSH, CDR2 LQKENI. Here the CDR3 DNA reads TGTGCCAGCTCACTGGACAGGGGGCACACCGGGGAGCTGTTTTTT. Protein: CASSLDRGHTGELFF.

DNA of the CDR3: TGTGCCAGCAGCTTATACAGTTCGCGGGGGTTCTACAATGAGCAGTTCTTC. Its protein is CASSLYSSRGFYNEQFF. The chain couples TRBV11-2 to TRBJ2-1; 7 bases match TRBD2. Trimming at V came to 2 bases and at J to 3 bases, leaving 10 bases not matched to a gene. CDR3 size: 17 residues. Germline values: CDR1 SGHAT, CDR2 FQNNGV.

The chain recombines TRBV27 with TRBJ1-5; D uncertain. The germline gives CDR1 MNHEY, CDR2 SMNVEV (reference sequence). The CDR3 consists of 14 residues. Trimming took off 6 bases at V and 5 bases at J, with 14 bases between the two ends. CDR3 sequence reads: CASSTHQRHQPQHF. The DNA for the CDR3 is TGTGCCAGCAGCACCCATCAGCGTCATCAGCCCCAGCATTTT.

The chain couples TRBV10-3 to TRBJ1-5, with D maybe TRBD1 (5 bases). Trimming removed 2 bases from V and 0 bases from J, with 11 bases in between. The CDR3 covers 16 residues. The germline V gene encodes CDR1 ENHRY and CDR2 SYGVKD. The CDR3: CAISETLTGSNQPQHF. In nucleotides, the CDR3 is TGTGCCATCAGTGAGACGTTAACAGGTAGCAATCAGCCCCAGCATTTT.

This clone appeared a single time. This chain connects TRBV30 to TRBJ1-3; a weak D match, TRBD1 (6 bases). From germline, CDR1 is GTSNPN and CDR2 SVGIG (reference sequence). The germline V and J ends were trimmed by 4 bases and 4 bases, with 11 bases remaining between them. The CDR3 is made up of 13 amino acids. Here the CDR3 DNA reads TGTGCCTGGAATGACAGGAGAGGAAACACCATATATTTT. Translation gives CAWNDRRGNTIYF.

The chain has TRBV18 and TRBJ1-2, with 9 bases identical to TRBD1. With V trimmed by 4 bases and J by 4 bases, 7 bases remained unmatched. The germline V gene encodes CDR1 KGHSH and CDR2 LQKENI. CDR3 length: 15 amino acids. CDR3 in DNA: TGTGCCAGCTCACAAACAGGGGGCCAAACCTATGGCTACACCTTC. Protein product: CASSQTGGQTYGYTF.

The chain carries TRBV19 and TRBJ2-1; 14 nucleotides align to TRBD2. CDR3 size: 17 residues. Germline V lookup: CDR1 LNHDA, CDR2 SQIVND (reference sequence). V lost 0 bases and J lost 7; bases outside the gene matches: 5. The CDR3 DNA reads as TGTGCCAGTAGTATAGACCCGGGACTAGCGGGAGAAAATGAGCAGTTCTTC. Translating it yields CASSIDPGLAGENEQFF. Supplemented by reference TRBV19 and TRBJ2-1, the full variable domain reads DGGITQSPKYLFRKEGQNVTLSCEQNLNHDAMYWYRQDPGQGLRLIYYSQIVNDFQKGDIAEGYSVSREKKESFPLTVTSAQKNPTAFYLCASSIDPGLAGENEQFFGPGTRLTVL.

The chain combines TRBV7-8 with TRBJ2-5, with 10 bases aligning to TRBD2. With V trimmed by 7 bases and J by 2 bases, 7 bases remained unmatched. The CDR3 contains 15 residues. Germline V gene sequence: CDR1 SGHVS, CDR2 FQNEAQ. The CDR3 reads CASTLSGREQETQYF. Here the CDR3 DNA reads TGTGCCAGCACCCTCAGCGGGAGGGAACAAGAGACCCAGTACTTC.

J is TRBJ2-1 and V is TRBV5-4, with 14 nucleotides matching TRBD2. The V and J ends lost 5 bases and 0 bases, in that order; junction bases with no gene match: 13. In germline, CDR1 is SGHNT, CDR2 YYREEE (reference sequence). The CDR3 loop spans 20 amino acids. The CDR3, as DNA: TGTGCCAGCAGACCTACCGGGACTAGCGGGGGCTCCAGCTCCTACAATGAGCAGTTCTTC. It translates to CASRPTGTSGGSSSYNEQFF.

This clone showed up just once. The chain combines TRBV30 with TRBJ1-5, with D perhaps matching TRBD1 (5 bases). This CDR3 contains 16 residues. Trimming shortened V by 1 base and J by 3 bases, and 16 bases separated the two germline ends. The germline V gene has CDR1 GTSNPN and CDR2 SVGIG (reference sequence). CDR3 residues: CAWSAGWDIINQPQHF. DNA for the CDR3: TGTGCCTGGAGTGCAGGGTGGGATATAATCAATCAGCCCCAGCATTTT.

This clone was observed a single time. The rearrangement uses TRBV7-6 and TRBJ1-1, with TRBD1 matching 8 bases. Germline CDR1 reads SGHVS; CDR2 reads FNYEAQ. Losses at the gene ends were 5 bases for V and 2 bases for J; bases not matched to a gene: 13. The CDR3 consists of 17 residues. CDR3 DNA sequence: TGTGCCAGCAGCCAGAACCCAGGGGGCGCGGGAAACACTGAAGCTTTCTTT. It codes for CASSQNPGGAGNTEAFF. The whole variable domain, remainder taken from reference TRBV7-6 and TRBJ1-1, is GAGVSQSPRYKVTKRGQDVALRCDPISGHVSLYWYRQALGQGPEFLTYFNYEAQQDKSGLPNDRFSAERPEGSISTLTIQRTEQRDSAMYRCASSQNPGGAGNTEAFFGQGTRLTVV.

V gene TRBV30 combines with J gene TRBJ2-5, with D possibly being TRBD1 (5 bases). This CDR3 has 14 amino acids. Germline V lookup: CDR1 GTSNPN, CDR2 SVGIG (reference sequence). V was clipped by 0 bases and J by 2 bases, with 10 bases between them. The chain's CDR3 is CAWSVLQGQETQYF. The CDR3 region has the DNA TGTGCCTGGAGTGTACTTCAGGGACAAGAGACCCAGTACTTC.

The chain carries TRBV5-1 and TRBJ2-1; 7 bases line up with TRBD2. Germline CDR1 is SGHRS and CDR2 is YFSETQ. The V and J ends lost 0 bases and 1 base, in that order; junction bases with no gene match: 7. The CDR3 extends over 17 amino acids. The CDR3 DNA follows: TGCGCCAGCAGCTTGGCCACAGCGGGGACTTCCTACAATGAGCAGTTCTTC. Translated: CASSLATAGTSYNEQFF.

This clone was counted once. The rearrangement uses TRBV6-5 and TRBJ2-7; tentatively, D is TRBD1 (6 bases). The CDR3 is 13 amino acids. Germline V CDR1 and CDR2: MNHEY, SVGAGI. Trimming pared 6 bases from V and 4 bases from J, leaving 13 bases between. CDR3 region: CASRRIQGYEQYF. CDR3 sequence (DNA): TGTGCCAGCAGGCGAATACAGGGTTACGAGCAGTACTTC.

In DNA, the CDR3 is TGTGCCAGCAGCAAAGGCCGTACGGGAACCTACGAGCAGTACTTC. Protein product: CASSKGRTGTYEQYF. The rearrangement links TRBV6-5 to TRBJ2-7; a weak D match, TRBD2 (5 bases). The CDR3 spans 15 residues. The V end lost 6 bases, the J end lost 2 bases, and 17 bases lay between the germline ends. CDR1 and CDR2 from the germline V gene are MNHEY and SVGAGI.

Points on this clone: The same CDR3 is also encoded by other DNA sequences in this sample. This rearrangement joins TRBV7-3 to TRBJ2-1, with 11 bases that match TRBD2. The germline gives CDR1 SGHTA, CDR2 FQGTGA. This CDR3 is built from 15 residues. V lost 4 bases to trimming and J lost 4 bases; unmatched junction nucleotides: 3. CDR3 loop: CASSSLAGGYNEQFF. CDR3 nucleotides: TGTGCCAGCAGCTCCCTAGCGGGAGGTTACAATGAGCAGTTCTTC.

This clone has only one observation. CDR3 coding DNA: TGTGCCATCAGCTTGGACACAGCCTACGAGCAGTACTTC. The encoded protein is CAISLDTAYEQYF. The genes are TRBV10-3 and TRBJ2-7; D possibly corresponds to TRBD1 (5 bases). Trimming removed 6 bases from V and 2 bases from J, with 11 bases in between. Germline values: CDR1 ENHRY, CDR2 SYGVKD. This CDR3 spans 13 amino acids.

The chain combines TRBV4-2 with TRBJ2-3; D is perhaps TRBD2 (5 bases). CDR1 is LGHNA, CDR2 YNFKEQ, per germline. The ends were cut back, 1 base at V and 1 base at J, with 9 bases in the middle. This CDR3 spans 15 amino acids. The CDR3 nucleotides are TGTGCCAGCAGCCAAGTAAGTAGCGGCACAGATACGCAGTATTTT. Translating gives CASSQVSSGTDTQYF.

The chain has TRBV30 and TRBJ1-3; D unresolved. This CDR3 is 14 amino acids long. V was trimmed by 2 bases and J by 4 bases, leaving 12 bases between them. The germline CDR1 and CDR2 sequences are GTSNPN and SVGIG (reference sequence). DNA for the CDR3: TGTGCCTGGAGTCGGTTCGGGGTAGGAAACACCATATATTTT. It codes for CAWSRFGVGNTIYF.

The chain is built from TRBV11-2 and TRBJ2-1; D may be TRBD2 (6 bases). The CDR3 contains 15 residues. CDR1 is SGHAT, CDR2 FQNNGV, per germline. V was cut by 1 base and J by 9 bases, with 16 bases left in between. The CDR3 DNA is TGTGCCAGCAGCTTAGTCGGGGGAGATTCCGGTGAGCAGTTCTTC. It codes for CASSLVGGDSGEQFF. The variable domain in full, completed from reference TRBV11-2 and TRBJ2-1, reads EAGVAQSPRYKIIEKRQSVAFWCNPISGHATLYWYQQILGQGPKLLIQFQNNGVVDDSQLPKDRFSAERLKGVDSTLKIQPAKLEDSAVYLCASSLVGGDSGEQFFGPGTRLTVL.